What follows is one T cell receptor beta chain and its context. Its antigen remains unidentified. Base qualities are not provided; no much larger clone lies one nucleotide away. The data were taken from a study of blood T cell repertoires in COVID-19 (dated by TCRdb to about 2020). About the investigation overall: Samples from collaborators originated in the United States, Italy and Spain and spanned both the acute and convalescent phases of COVID-19. The prospective study material was composed of cDNA or gDNA derived from T cells, B-cell-depleted T cells, or PBMCs. Subjects who had been exposed to COVID-19, were actively infected with it, or had recovered from it provided the deeply sampled blood TCRbeta repertoires that made up the dataset. The repertoires were made available in a free public database intended to serve as a resource for research on the immune response to SARS-CoV-2. The samples were drawn from two sources: the first 160 participants of the ongoing ImmuneRACE study, and fewer than 1,500 subjects contributed by 6 global collaborators. A de-identified subject ID, COVID-19 status, age in years and sex were almost always included in the sample metadata. Where available, HLA class I and class II types were taken from metadata supplied by the sample provider and were not determined by assay-based typing.

Collaborating institutions collected whole blood in K2EDTA tubes following their own protocols. Collaborator samples were shipped for TCRbeta analysis as frozen whole blood, isolated PBMCs, or DNA extracted from either sample type. The immunoSEQ Assay, a bias-controlled multiplex PCR, was used to amplify TCRbeta CDR3 regions from genomic DNA. In the original analysis: Within the assay, amplification of reference gene primers was used to estimate how many nucleated cells each sample contained. To quantify the absolute abundance of each unique TCRbeta CDR3 rearrangement, sequence reads were collapsed and filtered. Productive Simpson clonality was computed per sample as the square root of Simpson's diversity index over productive rearrangements. TCRdb took this table from immuneACCESS and kept in-frame rearrangements with V and J called. Such tables lack part of the clones; where checked against another copy, unresolved V genes explain under half of the gap, and the rest is unexplained. Clonal size and the V and J genes are those of that table, whereas D and trimming came from the DNA. The sample yields some 22,000 clones; roughly 86% were counted once. The ten top clones hold about 30% of the sample.

Results the study describes overall, beyond this receptor: How much clinical and demographic metadata was included differed by source and by participant, and the metadata was provided uncurated.

Taken from the germline V gene, the CDR1 and CDR2 loops are SGHRS and YFSETQ. From cysteine to phenylalanine, the CDR3 is 13 amino acids long. Only the CDR3 part of the read is kept: 39 bases, read in frame from the first base. V is clipped by 7 bases and J by 7 bases, and the sequence between their germline boundaries is 15 bases long. Sequenced: peripheral blood. In this chain, TRBV5-1 is recombined with TRBJ2-1; TRBD2 is a weak D gene call, 6 bases matching. This receptor was obtained from a human donor with active COVID-19. The donor label of this sample is uncertain. CDR3 reads: CASRDSPGNEQFF. The nucleotide sequence reads as follows: TGCGCCAGCCGGGACTCCCCTGGGAATGAGCAGTTCTTC.